These T cell receptor beta chains were read from a single sample in a study of shared clonotypes between healthy human individuals. Produced via immunoSEQ multiplex PCR; TCRdb's table is partial and in-frame only. Of fewer than 850,000 clones listed, 95% to 97% are singletons. Sequences were obtained from naive CD8+ T cells sorted from blood. The receptors here all came from a man under 40 in good health. Each CDR3 is given with its conserved first and last residue. D genes are given only for firm matches. Clone size is not always given. Where it is, it says once, few, many or a class for expanded clones.

TRBJ2-7 NA NA TRBV2 CASSEAWDEQYF TGTGCCAGCAGTGAAGCTTGGGACGAGCAGTACTTC
TRBJ2-7 NA NA TRBV5-4 CASSFLPRGEQYF TGTGCCAGCAGCTTTTTGCCGCGGGGCGAGCAGTACTTC
TRBJ2-7 NA TRBD1 TRBV7-9 CASSPTGQGQLYEQYF TGTGCCAGCAGCCCTACGGGACAGGGGCAATTATACGAGCAGTACTTC
TRBJ2-1 NA TRBD2 TRBV5-1 CASSVLPTLADNEQFF TGCGCCAGCAGCGTTCTCCCCACACTAGCGGACAATGAGCAGTTCTTC
TRBJ2-3 once NA TRBV6-5 CASSHGGADTQYF TGTGCCAGCAGCCACGGGGGTGCAGATACGCAGTATTTT
TRBJ1-1 NA TRBD1 TRBV6-5 CASRGQGAWTEAFF TGTGCCAGCAGGGGACAGGGGGCATGGACTGAAGCTTTCTTT
TRBJ2-6 NA NA TRBV10-3 CAISPLDSSSRGANVLTF TGTGCCATCAGCCCACTGGACAGTAGTTCACGTGGGGCCAACGTCCTGACTTTC
TRBJ2-3 NA TRBD1 TRBV7-9 CASSARTGLGTDTQYF TGTGCCAGCAGCGCAAGGACAGGGCTGGGAACAGATACGCAGTATTTT
TRBJ2-2 NA TRBD2 TRBV4-1 CASSQGPLLAGVTGELFF TGCGCCAGCAGCCAAGGTCCACTGCTAGCGGGAGTCACCGGGGAGCTGTTTTTT
TRBJ2-3 NA TRBD2 TRBV19 CASKAREAPPDTQYF TGTGCCAGTAAAGCGCGGGAGGCCCCCCCAGATACGCAGTATTTT
TRBJ2-3 NA NA TRBV27 CASSLSYLTRESTDTQYF TGTGCCAGCAGTTTATCGTATCTGACAAGGGAGTCCACAGATACGCAGTATTTT
TRBJ1-5 NA NA TRBV7-8 CASRLDPGYSNQPQHF TGTGCCAGCAGATTAGACCCAGGCTATAGCAATCAGCCCCAGCATTTT
TRBJ2-7 NA TRBD1 TRBV15 CATSRGTGSRYEQYF TGTGCCACCAGCAGAGGGACAGGGTCTCGGTACGAGCAGTACTTC
TRBJ2-1 once TRBD2 TRBV19 CASSPLSGEDYNEQFF TGTGCCAGTAGCCCTCTTAGCGGGGAGGACTACAATGAGCAGTTCTTC
TRBJ2-2 NA NA TRBV27 CATRTLGGGTGELFF TGTGCCACCAGGACACTGGGGGGTGGCACCGGGGAGCTGTTTTTT
TRBJ2-7 NA TRBD1 TRBV5-4 CASSRQGLNFEQYF TGTGCCAGCAGCCGACAGGGGTTGAATTTCGAGCAGTACTTC
TRBJ2-6 NA NA TRBV29-1 CSVLWISGANVLTF TGCAGCGTCCTTTGGATCTCTGGGGCCAACGTCCTGACTTTC
TRBJ1-5 NA NA TRBV18 CASSPPNTNQPQHF TGTGCCAGCTCACCACCGAACACCAATCAGCCCCAGCATTTT
TRBJ2-2 NA TRBD2 TRBV19 CASSISGGWTGELFF TGTGCCAGTAGTATATCGGGGGGTTGGACCGGGGAGCTGTTTTTT
TRBJ2-3 NA NA TRBV27 CASSLTPRPDTQYF TGTGCCAGCAGTTTAACGCCAAGGCCAGATACGCAGTATTTT
TRBJ2-2 NA NA TRBV9 CASSVESGPNTGELFF TGTGCCAGCAGCGTAGAAAGCGGCCCGAACACCGGGGAGCTGTTTTTT
TRBJ2-7 NA TRBD2 TRBV5-4 CASSLAGRAEQYF TGTGCCAGCAGCTTGGCCGGGAGGGCCGAGCAGTACTTC
TRBJ1-5 NA NA TRBV6-4 CASTKQLHQPQHF TGTGCCAGCACCAAACAGTTACATCAGCCCCAGCATTTT
TRBJ2-1 NA NA TRBV28 CASSFAGTPGRNEQFF TGTGCCAGCAGTTTTGCCGGGACCCCAGGACGGAATGAGCAGTTCTTC
TRBJ2-3 NA TRBD2 TRBV7-2 CASSPRGSGAYTDTQYF TGTGCCAGCAGCCCGCGGGGGAGCGGAGCATACACAGATACGCAGTATTTT
TRBJ2-7 NA NA TRBV10-3 CAIGDLGTGEQYF TGTGCCATCGGGGACCTCGGGACGGGGGAGCAGTACTTC
TRBJ2-7 NA TRBD1 TRBV6-5 CASSRTGEYEQYF TGTGCCAGCAGTCGGACAGGGGAGTACGAGCAGTACTTC
TRBJ1-4 NA TRBD1 TRBV29-1 CSVEETGFNEKLFF TGCAGCGTTGAAGAGACAGGGTTTAATGAAAAACTGTTTTTT
TRBJ2-7 NA NA TRBV5-6 CASSLEQGFYEQYF TGTGCCAGCAGCTTAGAACAGGGATTTTACGAGCAGTACTTC
TRBJ2-3 NA TRBD1 TRBV27 CASSLKGRGRGTDTQYF TGTGCCAGCAGTTTAAAGGGCAGGGGGCGCGGCACAGATACGCAGTATTTT